What follows are 32 T cell receptor beta chains derived from one specimen sequenced in a study of CD8+CD57+ T cells in acquired aplastic anemia (dated by TCRdb to 2016 to 2019). Patients chosen for sequencing had shown expansion of CD8+CD57+ cells by flow cytometry. Sequencing used an Illumina HiSeq 2000. Genomic DNA was used as template for profiling of TCR beta VDJ combinations and CDR3 sequences. TCRdb passed the public sequencing reads through fastp at Q25 and MiXCR, retaining productive beta sequences. Every CDR3 protein is listed once, alongside the most common genes and DNA of its rows. This sample is represented by hundreds of thousands of distinct CDR3 sequences; under 65% of them were singletons. The leading ten clones occupy 1% to 1.5% of the sample. The sequenced sample consisted of sorted CD4+, CD8+, or CD8+CD57+ T cells (not recorded which) from PBMCs. These receptors were obtained from a human donor with aplastic anemia.

CDR3 DNA: TGTGCCAGCAGCTTACAGGAAAACAGGACTAACTATGGCTACACCTTC. This translates into CASSLQENRTNYGYTF. The V and J genes are TRBV7-9 and TRBJ1-2; weak D call: TRBD1 (5 bases). The germline V and J ends were trimmed by 2 bases and 0 bases, with 13 bases remaining between them. The CDR3 sequence is 16 residues long. The germline V gene encodes CDR1 SEHNR and CDR2 FQNEAQ (reference sequence).

This rearrangement joins TRBV19 to TRBJ2-3; the D is unclear. The V and J ends lost 5 bases and 0 bases respectively, with 9 bases between them. There are 14 residues in the CDR3. Germline V CDR1 and CDR2: LNHDA, SQIVND (reference sequence). The CDR3 region is CASSPAVSTDTQYF. The DNA for the CDR3 is TGTGCCAGTAGTCCCGCAGTTAGCACAGATACGCAGTATTTT.

On this clonotype: A much larger clone differs by one base, so this may be a read error. The J gene is TRBJ1-5, the V gene TRBV6-1; unclear D gene. This CDR3 has 13 amino acids. Per the germline V gene, CDR1 is MNHNS and CDR2 is SASEGT. Trimming removed 7 bases from V and 0 bases from J, with 7 bases in between. This CDR3 is CASNCNSNQPQHF. In nucleotides, the CDR3 is TGTGCCAGCAACTGCAATAGCAATCAGCCCCAGCATTTT.

The V call is TRBV5-1, the J call TRBJ1-1; TRBD1 might be the D (6 bases). The ends were cut back, 4 bases at V and 1 base at J, with 14 bases in the middle. Germline-derived CDR1 and CDR2 are SGHRS and YFSETQ. This CDR3 is 15 amino acids long. The CDR3, as DNA: TGCGCCAGCAGCCCAAGGACAGATGGGAACACTGAAGCTTTCTTT. It yields the protein CASSPRTDGNTEAFF.

The V gene is TRBV25-1, the J gene TRBJ2-1; no clear D gene. CDR1 MGHDK and CDR2 SYGVNS come from the germline V gene. The CDR3 runs to 11 residues. V lost 5 bases to trimming and J lost 9 bases, with 8 bases between them. The CDR3 DNA reads TGTGCCAGCAGTAGCAGCAGTGAGCAGTTCTTC. Translated: CASSSSSEQFF.

The rearrangement links TRBV2 to TRBJ1-4; tentative D call: TRBD1 (5 bases). The V gene's germline CDR1 is SNHLY and CDR2 FYNNEI. The V end lost 10 bases, the J end lost 0 bases, and 12 bases lay between the germline ends. The CDR3 loop spans 14 amino acids. CDR3 in DNA: TGTGCCACCAGCCGGACAACAACTAATGAAAAACTGTTTTTT. Protein: CATSRTTTNEKLFF.

This clonotype was seen at least ten times. V usage is TRBV12-3 or TRBV12-4 and J usage is TRBJ2-7; D might be TRBD1 or TRBD2, each matching 6 bases. V dropped 2 bases and J dropped 7 bases, with 12 bases sitting between them. The CDR3 covers 13 residues. DNA of the CDR3: TGTGCCAGCAGTTTAACTCGGAGGGGGGAGCAGTACTTC. This codes for CASSLTRRGEQYF.

As concerns this clonotype: No conserved phenylalanine or tryptophan is present at the end of the CDR3, so a read error is the likely explanation. V is TRBV15 and J is TRBJ1-6; TRBD1 matches 7 bases. The CDR3 length is 16 residues. CDR1 LNHNV and CDR2 YYDKDF come from the germline V gene (reference sequence). J was trimmed by 10 bases and V by 3 bases; bases with no gene match: 12. The CDR3 here is CATSSTTSEGGSPLHL. CDR3 sequence (DNA): TGTGCCACCAGCAGTACGACATCCGAAGGGGGCTCACCCCTCCACCTT.

The gene calls are TRBV24-1 and TRBJ2-3; the match to TRBD1 covers 7 bases. This CDR3 has 15 residues. Germline CDR1 and CDR2: KGHDR and SFDVKD. Trimming took 3 bases from V and 4 from J; bases not matched to a gene: 6. CDR3 region: CATSDGQVISDTQYF. CDR3 nucleotides: TGTGCCACCAGTGATGGACAGGTTATATCAGATACGCAGTATTTT.

This clonotype appeared a few times. This chain links TRBV14 with TRBJ2-5; the D gene could be TRBD1 or TRBD2 (6 bases each). The V end was cut by 5 bases, the J end by 7 bases, with 14 bases between. The CDR3 covers 13 residues. The germline V gene has CDR1 SGHDN and CDR2 FVKESK. This CDR3 reads CASSDGKGGTQYF. For the CDR3, the DNA is TGTGCCAGCAGCGATGGGAAGGGGGGGACCCAGTACTTC.

The genes are TRBV19 and TRBJ1-6; 7 bases are shared with TRBD1. Trimming at V came to 10 bases and at J to 7 bases, leaving 13 bases not matched to a gene. Germline values: CDR1 LNHDA, CDR2 SQIVND (reference sequence). The CDR3 contains 15 residues. The DNA of the CDR3 is TGTGCCACCCGACAGGGCTTTGTTGAGAATTCACCCCTCCACTTT. Its translation is CATRQGFVENSPLHF. Combining the CDR3 with reference TRBV19 and TRBJ1-6 gives the whole variable domain DGGITQSPKYLFRKEGQNVTLSCEQNLNHDAMYWYRQDPGQGLRLIYYSQIVNDFQKGDIAEGYSVSREKKESFPLTVTSAQKNPTAFYLCATRQGFVENSPLHFGNGTRLTVT.

This clonotype was recorded at least ten times. The gene calls are TRBV14 and TRBJ2-3; 7 bases are shared with TRBD2. V was pared by 2 bases and J by 4 bases, with 12 bases of the junction left unmatched. The CDR3 has 17 residues. Germline lookup yields CDR1 SGHDN and CDR2 FVKESK. CDR3 protein: CASSQLTTSSGADTQYF. The DNA for the CDR3 is TGTGCCAGCAGCCAACTTACGACTAGCTCGGGGGCAGATACGCAGTATTTT.

DNA of the CDR3: TGTGCCAGCAACTGGGGGGGCGTTAAAGACGAAAAACTGTTTTTT. Protein product: CASNWGGVKDEKLFF. The V and J genes are TRBV7-9 and TRBJ1-4, with D possibly matching TRBD1 (6 bases). Per the germline V gene, CDR1 is SEHNR and CDR2 is FQNEAQ (reference sequence). This CDR3 has 15 residues. Trimming pared 7 bases from V and 8 bases from J, leaving 20 bases between.

The chain recombines TRBV4-3 with TRBJ1-3; D is ambiguous. This CDR3 has 13 residues. Per germline, CDR1 LGHNA and CDR2 YSLEER. The V end was cut by 5 bases, the J end by 4 bases, with 9 bases between. CDR3 coding DNA: TGCGCCAGCAGCGAGGGAGCCGGAAACACCATATATTTT. Protein product: CASSEGAGNTIYF.

The CDR3 protein is CATKGGSYGYTF. CDR3 DNA sequence: TGTGCCACCAAGGGAGGGAGCTATGGCTACACCTTC. The chain carries TRBV15 and TRBJ1-2; D gene ambiguous. Germline assignment: CDR1 LNHNV and CDR2 YYDKDF (reference sequence). The CDR3 is 12 residues long. The germline V and J ends were trimmed by 7 bases and 4 bases, with 10 bases remaining between them.

The J gene is TRBJ2-3, the V gene TRBV2; D gene ambiguous. Germline CDR1 and CDR2: SNHLY and FYNNEI. CDR3 length equals 12 residues. With 6 bases removed from V and 2 bases from J, the gap between germline ends came to 6 bases. The CDR3 DNA sequence: TGTGCCAGCAGGGGTTACACAGATACGCAGTATTTT. Protein sequence: CASRGYTDTQYF.

This clonotype has a count of ten or more. The chain combines TRBV20-1 with TRBJ2-7; TRBD1 agrees at 10 bases. V lost 0 bases to trimming and J lost 5 bases; unmatched junction nucleotides: 13. From germline, CDR1 is DFQATT and CDR2 SNEGSKA (reference sequence). This CDR3 region has 17 residues. DNA of the CDR3: TGCAGTGCTAGAGATAGAGGGGGACAGGGGTTCGGGAACGAGCAGTACTTC. The encoded protein is CSARDRGGQGFGNEQYF.

In nucleotides, the CDR3 is TGTGCCTGGAGTGCGGCAGGGGGAAGTCAGCCCCAGCATTTT. Translation gives CAWSAAGGSQPQHF. The chain combines TRBV30 with TRBJ1-5; TRBD1 matches 7 bases. CDR1 is GTSNPN and CDR2 is SVGIG in the germline V gene (reference sequence). The CDR3 spans 14 residues. With 1 base clipped from V and 6 bases from J, the junction kept 6 bases outside the gene matches.

The chain recombines TRBV2 with TRBJ2-7; tentative D call: TRBD2 (6 bases). CDR1 is SNHLY and CDR2 is FYNNEI in the germline V gene. V was shortened by 8 bases and J by 3 bases, with 8 bases between the two germline ends. This CDR3 is 11 amino acids long. CDR3 nucleotide sequence: TGTGCCAGCGCTAGCGACTACGAGCAGTACTTC. This gives the protein CASASDYEQYF.

J is TRBJ2-2 and V is TRBV7-8; 8 bases map to TRBD1. The CDR3 consists of 18 residues. CDR1 and CDR2 from the germline V gene are SGHVS and FQNEAQ. Losses at the gene ends were 5 bases for V and 1 base for J; bases not matched to a gene: 12. The CDR3 sequence is CASSRRTGPRLNTGELFF. CDR3 DNA sequence: TGTGCCAGCAGCCGGCGGACAGGGCCGCGGCTGAACACCGGGGAGCTGTTTTTT.

This clonotype was counted ten times or more. The V and J genes are TRBV20-1 and TRBJ1-5; D is undetermined. Germline V gives CDR1 DFQATT, CDR2 SNEGSKA (reference sequence). This CDR3 is built from 11 residues. With 6 bases removed from V and 11 bases from J, the gap between germline ends came to 14 bases. CDR3 DNA sequence: TGCAGTGCAGAAGACGGGGTTGCCCAGCATTTT. Protein product: CSAEDGVAQHF.

The rearrangement joins TRBV20-1 to TRBJ1-1, with D possibly being TRBD1 (6 bases). Germline V gene lookup returns CDR1 DFQATT and CDR2 SNEGSKA (reference sequence). CDR3 size: 14 residues. Trimming took 6 bases from V and 1 from J, leaving 15 bases between them. CDR3 residues: CSAPRGPPNTEAFF. CDR3 nucleotides: TGCAGTGCCCCCCGGGGGCCTCCGAACACTGAAGCTTTCTTT.

J is TRBJ1-5 and V is TRBV7-9; possible D gene TRBD1, 5 bases. The V end was cut by 6 bases, the J end by 0 bases, with 9 bases between. The CDR3 covers 14 residues. Germline CDR1 SEHNR, CDR2 FQNEAQ (reference sequence). In DNA form, the CDR3 reads TGTGCCAGCAGTTCAGGGTATAGCAATCAGCCCCAGCATTTT. Translation: CASSSGYSNQPQHF.

V gene TRBV19 combines with J gene TRBJ1-2; D gene ambiguous. The CDR3 sequence is 14 residues long. Trimming removed 7 bases at V and 4 bases at J, with 16 bases between. Germline V CDR1 and CDR2: LNHDA, SQIVND (reference sequence). CDR3 amino acids: CASTPGGPFYGYTF. DNA for the CDR3: TGTGCCAGTACCCCGGGAGGGCCTTTCTATGGCTACACCTTC.

This sequence joins TRBV7-9 and TRBJ2-5; D uncertain. Germline V gives CDR1 SEHNR, CDR2 FQNEAQ (reference sequence). The CDR3 is 9 amino acids. Between the trimmed V and J ends, which lost 4 bases and 10 bases, there was a span of 4 bases. The CDR3 DNA is TGTGCCAGCAGCTCGGGCCAGTACTTC. Protein sequence: CASSSGQYF.

This rearrangement joins TRBV7-9 to TRBJ2-5; tentative D call: TRBD2 (5 bases). Germline CDR1 SEHNR, CDR2 FQNEAQ (reference sequence). Trimming removed 5 bases from V and 3 bases from J, with 7 bases in between. The CDR3 contains 12 residues. In nucleotides, the CDR3 is TGTGCCAGCAGCGGACTGGAAGAGACCCAGTACTTC. Its protein is CASSGLEETQYF.

This clonotype was found a few times. This chain uses TRBV7-6 with TRBJ2-1; D is uncertain. The CDR3 extends over 15 amino acids. Germline V gene data show CDR1 as SGHVS and CDR2 as FNYEAQ. Trimming took 1 base from V and 1 from J, leaving 8 bases between them. The CDR3: CASSLGAFSYNEQFF. The CDR3 DNA sequence: TGTGCCAGCAGCTTAGGCGCGTTTTCCTACAATGAGCAGTTCTTC.

The chain uses TRBV7-8 and TRBJ2-5, with a tentative D call TRBD2 (6 bases). The CDR3 runs to 12 residues. V lost 1 base to trimming and J lost 13 bases, with 13 bases between them. The germline V gene has CDR1 SGHVS and CDR2 FQNEAQ. The CDR3 DNA reads TGTGCCAGCAGCTTAGTGGAACGGGAGCCGTACTTC. Encoded protein: CASSLVEREPYF.

A word on this clonotype: No conserved phenylalanine or tryptophan is present at the end of the CDR3, so a read error is the likely explanation. The limits of the CDR3 on the DNA are not certain, so only TCRdb's listed CDR3 is given. The chain uses TRBV5-1 and TRBJ1-4. 9 amino acids form the CDR3, both terminal residues included. The germline V gene has CDR1 SGHRS and CDR2 YFSETQ. The CDR3 loop is CASSLDGNY.

On this clonotype itself: This may come from a read error, since a much larger clone is one base off. This chain joins TRBV6-5 and TRBJ2-3, with D tentatively TRBD2 (6 bases). The CDR3 consists of 17 residues. Germline assignment: CDR1 MNHEY and CDR2 SVGAGI. Trimming took 0 bases from V and 5 from J, leaving 18 bases between them. DNA for the CDR3: TGTGCCAGCAGTTACTCAGTGTGGGGGATGGGGGGAGATACGCAGTATTTT. It translates to CASSYSVWGMGGDTQYF.

This clonotype turned up a few times. The genes are TRBV5-6 and TRBJ2-1, with TRBD2 identical over 14 bases. With V trimmed by 3 bases and J by 0 bases, 5 bases remained unmatched. CDR1 SGHDT and CDR2 YYEEEE come from the germline V gene. This CDR3 has 18 amino acids. In nucleotides, the CDR3 is TGTGCCAGCAGCTCGGGACTAGCGGGGGTAAGCTCCTACAATGAGCAGTTCTTC. Its protein is CASSSGLAGVSSYNEQFF.

There are a few counts of this clonotype. The rearrangement joins TRBV24-1 to TRBJ2-3; weak D call: TRBD1 (6 bases). Germline V CDR1 and CDR2: KGHDR, SFDVKD. The V end was cut by 5 bases, the J end by 2 bases, with 19 bases between. The CDR3 is 17 residues long. The CDR3 nucleotides are TGTGCCACCAGTGGCCCCCTACAGGGTAGGAACACAGATACGCAGTATTTT. This sequence encodes CATSGPLQGRNTDTQYF.